A single sample is the source of the 8 T cell receptor beta chains below, sequenced in a study of cytomegalovirus exposure and HLA in healthy donors. 13 Jbeta primers and 60 Vbeta primers were used for the PCR. The protocol was immunoSEQ multiplex PCR, while the TCRdb copy is restricted to in-frame clones and leaves out a portion. The sample shows 60,000 to 75,000 clones, 85% to 90% of them seen only once. Sequencing was carried out using PBMCs. Every receptor here comes from a woman under 40 in good health and CMV-seropositive.

The gene calls are TRBV10-3 and TRBJ2-7; TRBD2 matches 13 bases. The CDR3 is 15 residues long. V gave up 10 bases and J gave up 2 bases; unmatched junction bases: 8. Germline CDR1 ENHRY, CDR2 SYGVKD. CDR3 coding DNA: TGTGCCACGACACCGGGGACTAGCGGGACCTACGAGCAGTACTTC. This sequence encodes CATTPGTSGTYEQYF.

J is TRBJ1-5 and V is TRBV7-9; D gene uncertain. CDR1 and CDR2 (germline): SEHNR, FQNEAQ (reference sequence). Deletions cut 4 bases from V and 10 bases from J, with 11 bases between. This CDR3 has 12 amino acids. CDR3 in amino acids: CASSSSREPQHF. CDR3 DNA sequence: TGTGCCAGCAGCTCGTCCCGCGAACCCCAGCATTTT.

J is TRBJ1-4 and V is TRBV15; D is perhaps TRBD1 (5 bases). The CDR3 covers 17 residues. CDR1 is LNHNV, CDR2 YYDKDF, per germline (reference sequence). Trimming cost V 5 bases and J 0 bases, with 16 bases left between them. The CDR3 region has the DNA TGTGCCACCAGCTCCCCGGTAAGGGGCGCAACTAATGAAAAACTGTTTTTT. Translated, it gives CATSSPVRGATNEKLFF.

V and J are TRBV15 and TRBJ2-3, with 9 bases aligning to TRBD1. The CDR3 totals 16 residues. With V trimmed by 5 bases and J by 4 bases, 10 bases remained unmatched. Germline CDR1 is LNHNV and CDR2 is YYDKDF (reference sequence). For the CDR3, the DNA is TGTGCCACCAGCGATAGAATGGGACAGGGTTCAGATACGCAGTATTTT. Translating it yields CATSDRMGQGSDTQYF.

V gene TRBV7-8 combines with J gene TRBJ2-7; 9 positions agree with TRBD2. The V gene's germline CDR1 is SGHVS and CDR2 FQNEAQ. After removal of 5 bases from V and 4 bases from J, the junction contained 15 bases not matched to a gene. This CDR3 contains 17 residues. In nucleotides, the CDR3 is TGTGCCAGCAGCCGACCCCTCGGGCGGGAGGGCCGGTACGAGCAGTACTTC. Translating gives CASSRPLGREGRYEQYF.

This clone was observed once. The chain couples TRBV18 to TRBJ2-3; 8 bases are a match to TRBD1. This CDR3 spans 14 amino acids. Trimming cost V 4 bases and J 6 bases; bases outside gene matches: 6. Germline CDR1 reads KGHSH; CDR2 reads LQKENI. CDR3 region: CASSRQGPRDTQYF. CDR3 sequence (DNA): TGTGCCAGCTCACGACAGGGGCCGAGGGATACGCAGTATTTT.

The chain joins TRBV27 to TRBJ2-1; D perhaps matches TRBD1 (5 bases). Germline CDR1 is MNHEY and CDR2 is SMNVEV (reference sequence). CDR3 length: 15 amino acids. V was pared by 5 bases and J by 7 bases, with 18 bases between. The CDR3 DNA reads as TGTGCCAGCAGTCCGCTAGGGGCGGTTCTTAATGAGCAGTTCTTC. Translated, it gives CASSPLGAVLNEQFF.

The J gene is TRBJ1-2, the V gene TRBV5-1; 7 bases are shared with TRBD1. The germline CDR1 and CDR2 sequences are SGHRS and YFSETQ. V shed 1 base, J shed 6 bases, and the junction held 6 bases outside the gene matches. The CDR3 length is 14 residues. The CDR3 spells CASSLQGGGDGYTF. The CDR3 DNA sequence: TGCGCCAGCAGCTTGCAAGGGGGCGGCGATGGCTACACCTTC.